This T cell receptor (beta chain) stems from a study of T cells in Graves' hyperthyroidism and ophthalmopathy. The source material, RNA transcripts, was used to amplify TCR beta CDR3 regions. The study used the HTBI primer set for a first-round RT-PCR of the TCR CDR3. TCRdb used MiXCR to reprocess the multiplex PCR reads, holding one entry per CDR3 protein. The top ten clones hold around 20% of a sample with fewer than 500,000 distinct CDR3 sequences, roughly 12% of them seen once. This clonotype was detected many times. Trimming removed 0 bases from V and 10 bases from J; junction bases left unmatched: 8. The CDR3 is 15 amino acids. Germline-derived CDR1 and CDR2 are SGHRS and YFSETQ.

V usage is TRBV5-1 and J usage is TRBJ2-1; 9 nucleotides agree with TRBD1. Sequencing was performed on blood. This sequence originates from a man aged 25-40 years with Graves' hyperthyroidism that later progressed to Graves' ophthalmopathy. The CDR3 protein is CASSLGGQGTPEQFF. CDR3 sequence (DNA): TGCGCCAGCAGCTTGGGAGGACAGGGGACCCCCGAGCAGTTCTTC. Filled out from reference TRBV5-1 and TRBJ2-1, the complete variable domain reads KAGVTQTPRYLIKTRGQQVTLSCSPISGHRSVSWYQQTPGQGLQFLFEYFSETQRNKGNFPGRFSGRQFSNSRSEMNVSTLELGDSALYLCASSLGGQGTPEQFFGPGTRLTVL.